This T cell receptor (beta chain) derives from a study of cytotoxic CD8 clonotypes in ibrutinib-treated CLL. Target depth was 1 in 200,000 to 1 in 1 million T cells, about 10x per clonotype. Some clones are missing from TCRdb's copy, which holds only in-frame ones; the method was immunoSEQ multiplex PCR. The sample yields about 25,000 clones, less than 80% seen once. This CDR3 is built from 12 residues. CDR1 and CDR2 (germline): MDHEN, SYDVKM. Trimming took 5 bases from V and 7 from J, leaving 11 bases between them. The study's findings and limits: Public clonotypes were uncommon and contracted or stayed stable on treatment. Elevated clonality accompanied ibrutinib response, with a return toward baseline values at progression. Clonality (at baseline) was higher than in age-matched healthy donors and tracked circulating CD8+ T-cell counts.

As regards this clone: Its cognate antigen is unknown.

The material was PBMCs, obtained before ibrutinib treatment. The chain employs TRBV28 and TRBJ1-2; weak D call: TRBD1 (6 bases). The TCR sequence derives from a human donor with chronic lymphocytic leukemia. The CDR3 sequence is CASSPNRVGYTF. In nucleotides, the CDR3 is TGTGCCAGCAGTCCAAACAGGGTTGGCTACACCTTC.